This is a list of T cell receptor beta chains from one sample in a study of cytomegalovirus exposure and HLA in healthy donors. Assay used: immunoSEQ multiplex PCR; TCRdb lists only in-frame clones, some missing. The data show approximately 200,000 clones, about 81% seen once. Sequences were obtained from PBMCs. Receptors originate from a woman in her 30s in good health and CMV-seronegative. CDR3s include the opening cysteine and the closing phenylalanine or tryptophan. D genes are given only for firm matches. Clone size is not always given. Where it is, it says once, few, many or a class for expanded clones.

d_call: TRBD2; cdr3_length: 16; j_call: TRBJ2-7; v_call: TRBV5-4; clone_size: .; cdr3_nt: TGTGCCAGCAGCCCTACGGGGGGGACCTACCTCCACGAGCAGTACTTC; cdr3_aa: CASSPTGGTYLHEQYF
d_call: .; cdr3_length: 14; j_call: TRBJ2-2; v_call: TRBV11-3; clone_size: .; cdr3_nt: TGTGCCAGCAGCTTAGCTCGGAGCACCGGGGAGCTGTTTTTT; cdr3_aa: CASSLARSTGELFF
d_call: TRBD2; cdr3_length: 16; j_call: TRBJ2-6; v_call: TRBV15; clone_size: .; cdr3_nt: TGTGCCACCAGCAGAGCCGGGGGGTCTGGGGCCAACGTCCTGACTTTC; cdr3_aa: CATSRAGGSGANVLTF
d_call: TRBD1; cdr3_length: 15; j_call: TRBJ2-2; v_call: TRBV5-1; clone_size: .; cdr3_nt: TGCGCCAGCAGCTTGGGGACAGGGCGGGCCGGGGAGCTGTTTTTT; cdr3_aa: CASSLGTGRAGELFF
d_call: .; cdr3_length: 15; j_call: TRBJ1-6; v_call: TRBV30; clone_size: .; cdr3_nt: TGTGCCTGGAGTAAGACACAGGAATATAATTCACCCCTCCACTTT; cdr3_aa: CAWSKTQEYNSPLHF
d_call: .; cdr3_length: 16; j_call: TRBJ1-5; v_call: TRBV19; clone_size: few; cdr3_nt: TGTGCCAGTAGCCCAAGACAACAGGTTTCCAATCAGCCCCAGCATTTT; cdr3_aa: CASSPRQQVSNQPQHF
d_call: .; cdr3_length: 13; j_call: TRBJ1-1; v_call: TRBV30; clone_size: medium-sized; cdr3_nt: TGTGCCTGGAGTGTACAGAGGAACACTGAAGCTTTCTTT; cdr3_aa: CAWSVQRNTEAFF
d_call: .; cdr3_length: 15; j_call: TRBJ2-1; v_call: TRBV7-3; clone_size: .; cdr3_nt: TGTGCCAGCAGCTTAGGGGGGGCCTCCTACAATGAGCAGTTCTTC; cdr3_aa: CASSLGGASYNEQFF
d_call: .; cdr3_length: 14; j_call: TRBJ1-2; v_call: TRBV30; clone_size: few; cdr3_nt: TGTGCCTGCACCCCGAGGGGGACTAACTATGGCTACACCTTC; cdr3_aa: CACTPRGTNYGYTF
d_call: .; cdr3_length: 12; j_call: TRBJ1-6; v_call: TRBV30; clone_size: few; cdr3_nt: TGTGCCTGGAGTCCCACTGTAGATCCCCTCCACTTT; cdr3_aa: CAWSPTVDPLHF
d_call: TRBD2; cdr3_length: 15; j_call: TRBJ2-3; v_call: TRBV28; clone_size: .; cdr3_nt: TGTGCCAGCAGTTTATCGGGGGGGGCCAGAGATACGCAGTATTTT; cdr3_aa: CASSLSGGARDTQYF
d_call: TRBD2; cdr3_length: 15; j_call: TRBJ2-1; v_call: TRBV7-3; clone_size: .; cdr3_nt: TGTGCCAGCAGCTTAACCGGGGGGAATTTCAATGAGCAGTTCTTC; cdr3_aa: CASSLTGGNFNEQFF
d_call: .; cdr3_length: 13; j_call: TRBJ1-6; v_call: TRBV5-5; clone_size: .; cdr3_nt: TGTGCCAGCAGCCCGGACAGTAATTCACCCCTCCACTTT; cdr3_aa: CASSPDSNSPLHF
d_call: TRBD1; cdr3_length: 15; j_call: TRBJ1-5; v_call: TRBV6-1; clone_size: .; cdr3_nt: TGTGCCAGCAGGAGACGGGACAGTCGCAATCAGCCCCAGCATTTT; cdr3_aa: CASRRRDSRNQPQHF
d_call: .; cdr3_length: 15; j_call: TRBJ2-7; v_call: TRBV28; clone_size: .; cdr3_nt: TGTGCCAGCAGGCGCACAGGTACGAGCTCCTACGAGCAGTACTTC; cdr3_aa: CASRRTGTSSYEQYF
d_call: TRBD2; cdr3_length: 16; j_call: TRBJ2-1; v_call: TRBV30; clone_size: .; cdr3_nt: TGTGCCTGGGGCAGGGGGAGGACTAGCGGGGAGAATGAGCAGTTCTTC; cdr3_aa: CAWGRGRTSGENEQFF
d_call: TRBD2; cdr3_length: 13; j_call: TRBJ2-1; v_call: TRBV27; clone_size: .; cdr3_nt: TGTGCCAGCTGGGCTAGCGGGGGGAAAGAGCAGTTCTTC; cdr3_aa: CASWASGGKEQFF
d_call: TRBD2; cdr3_length: 15; j_call: TRBJ2-5; v_call: TRBV5-1; clone_size: .; cdr3_nt: TGCGCCAGCAGCTTAAGCGGGACCGCACGGGAGACCCAGTACTTC; cdr3_aa: CASSLSGTARETQYF
d_call: .; cdr3_length: 15; j_call: TRBJ2-7; v_call: TRBV11-2; clone_size: .; cdr3_nt: TGTGCCAGCAGCTTTGGGGCAGGGGATATCCACGAGCAGTACTTC; cdr3_aa: CASSFGAGDIHEQYF
d_call: .; cdr3_length: 14; j_call: TRBJ1-1; v_call: TRBV11-2; clone_size: .; cdr3_nt: TGTGCCAGCAGCCCGCAGACAGCGAACACTGAAGCTTTCTTT; cdr3_aa: CASSPQTANTEAFF
d_call: TRBD2; cdr3_length: 14; j_call: TRBJ2-5; v_call: TRBV19; clone_size: .; cdr3_nt: TGTGCCACCAAGGCTAGCGGCGGGCAGGAGACCCAGTACTTC; cdr3_aa: CATKASGGQETQYF
d_call: .; cdr3_length: 19; j_call: TRBJ2-6; v_call: TRBV2; clone_size: once; cdr3_nt: TGTGCCAGCAAGGGGGGGCTAGGGAAACTCAGCTCTGGGGCCAACGTCCTGACTTTC; cdr3_aa: CASKGGLGKLSSGANVLTF
d_call: .; cdr3_length: 14; j_call: TRBJ2-7; v_call: TRBV21-1; clone_size: .; cdr3_nt: TGTGCCAGCAGCCGGGCGGGAGAGGTATACGAGCAGTACTTC; cdr3_aa: CASSRAGEVYEQYF
d_call: TRBD1; cdr3_length: 15; j_call: TRBJ1-5; v_call: TRBV5-1; clone_size: .; cdr3_nt: TGCGCCAGCAGCAGGGGGACAGGGCTTCATCAGCCCCAGCATTTT; cdr3_aa: CASSRGTGLHQPQHF
d_call: TRBD2; cdr3_length: 15; j_call: TRBJ2-5; v_call: TRBV5-4; clone_size: .; cdr3_nt: TGTGCCAGCAGCGATGGGACTAGATCTTTAGAGACCCAGTACTTC; cdr3_aa: CASSDGTRSLETQYF
d_call: TRBD1; cdr3_length: 14; j_call: TRBJ1-2; v_call: TRBV7-2; clone_size: .; cdr3_nt: TGTGCCAGCAGCATCGACAGGGTTCGCGGTGGCTACACCTTC; cdr3_aa: CASSIDRVRGGYTF
d_call: .; cdr3_length: 16; j_call: TRBJ2-3; v_call: TRBV6-1; clone_size: .; cdr3_nt: TGTGCCAGCAGTGAAGACTTTTCTATCCTCACAGATACGCAGTATTTT; cdr3_aa: CASSEDFSILTDTQYF
d_call: .; cdr3_length: 14; j_call: TRBJ1-2; v_call: TRBV7-9; clone_size: .; cdr3_nt: TGTGCCAGCAGCTCCCTCGGTGTAACCTATGGCTACACCTTC; cdr3_aa: CASSSLGVTYGYTF
d_call: TRBD2; cdr3_length: 15; j_call: TRBJ2-1; v_call: TRBV6-5; clone_size: .; cdr3_nt: TGTGCCAGCAGTCCTAGCGGGAGCTCCTACAATGAGCAGTTCTTC; cdr3_aa: CASSPSGSSYNEQFF
d_call: .; cdr3_length: 15; j_call: TRBJ1-4; v_call: TRBV19; clone_size: .; cdr3_nt: TGTGCCAGTAGTATAGGAACAGGGCGATTCGAAAAACTGTTTTTT; cdr3_aa: CASSIGTGRFEKLFF
d_call: .; cdr3_length: 17; j_call: TRBJ1-4; v_call: TRBV30; clone_size: .; cdr3_nt: TGTGCCTGGAGTGTAACCGCCCGGACAGTAACTAATGAAAAACTGTTTTTT; cdr3_aa: CAWSVTARTVTNEKLFF
d_call: TRBD2; cdr3_length: 17; j_call: TRBJ2-3; v_call: TRBV5-1; clone_size: .; cdr3_nt: TGCGCCAGCAGCTCCTTAACCGGGACTAGCGGCACAGATACGCAGTATTTT; cdr3_aa: CASSSLTGTSGTDTQYF
d_call: .; cdr3_length: 12; j_call: TRBJ2-7; v_call: TRBV28; clone_size: .; cdr3_nt: TGTGCCAGCAGCTTACAGGGTTTCGAGCAGTACTTC; cdr3_aa: CASSLQGFEQYF
d_call: .; cdr3_length: 17; j_call: TRBJ2-6; v_call: TRBV7-9; clone_size: .; cdr3_nt: TGTGCCAGCAGCTTAGGGACTCCAGCCTCTGGGGCCAACGTCCTGACTTTC; cdr3_aa: CASSLGTPASGANVLTF
d_call: .; cdr3_length: 17; j_call: TRBJ1-5; v_call: TRBV7-9; clone_size: .; cdr3_nt: TGTGCCAGCAGCTTAGCAAATATGGGAGGAGGCAATCAGCCCCAGCATTTT; cdr3_aa: CASSLANMGGGNQPQHF
d_call: TRBD1; cdr3_length: 13; j_call: TRBJ2-5; v_call: TRBV5-1; clone_size: few; cdr3_nt: TGCGCCAGCAGGGGGACAGGGGTAGAGACCCAGTACTTC; cdr3_aa: CASRGTGVETQYF
d_call: TRBD1; cdr3_length: 15; j_call: TRBJ1-2; v_call: TRBV27; clone_size: .; cdr3_nt: TGTGCCAGCAGGTGGATGACAGGGGGCATTCATGGCTACACCTTC; cdr3_aa: CASRWMTGGIHGYTF
d_call: .; cdr3_length: 14; j_call: TRBJ2-7; v_call: TRBV29-1; clone_size: once; cdr3_nt: TGCAGCGTTGAAGATCTCCGAACATCCTACGAGCAGTACTTC; cdr3_aa: CSVEDLRTSYEQYF
d_call: .; cdr3_length: 17; j_call: TRBJ2-5; v_call: TRBV7-6; clone_size: .; cdr3_nt: TGTGCCAGCAGCTTAGGGGGTGGTAGCGGAGCCAAAGAGACCCAGTACTTC; cdr3_aa: CASSLGGGSGAKETQYF
d_call: TRBD1; cdr3_length: 15; j_call: TRBJ1-6; v_call: TRBV6-5; clone_size: .; cdr3_nt: TGTGCCAGCAGACCGGGACAGAACTATAATTCACCCCTCCACTTT; cdr3_aa: CASRPGQNYNSPLHF
d_call: TRBD2; cdr3_length: 14; j_call: TRBJ2-1; v_call: TRBV6-1; clone_size: .; cdr3_nt: TGTGCCAGCGGGGGAGGGGCGGGAGGAATTGAGCAGTTCTTC; cdr3_aa: CASGGGAGGIEQFF
d_call: TRBD2; cdr3_length: 18; j_call: TRBJ2-7; v_call: TRBV28; clone_size: once; cdr3_nt: TGTGCCAGCAGTTTCTCCGGTTTGGGTAGCGGGACTTCCTACGAGCAGTACTTC; cdr3_aa: CASSFSGLGSGTSYEQYF
d_call: TRBD1; cdr3_length: 15; j_call: TRBJ1-1; v_call: TRBV18; clone_size: .; cdr3_nt: TGTGCCAGCTCACCGATCACAGGGGGCCAATCTGAAGCTTTCTTT; cdr3_aa: CASSPITGGQSEAFF
d_call: .; cdr3_length: 15; j_call: TRBJ2-7; v_call: TRBV19; clone_size: .; cdr3_nt: TGTGCCAGTAGAGTGGGGGCCCAGGGCAGCTACGAGCAGTACTTC; cdr3_aa: CASRVGAQGSYEQYF
d_call: .; cdr3_length: 12; j_call: TRBJ2-1; v_call: TRBV29-1; clone_size: once; cdr3_nt: TGCAGCGTTGAACAGGAATACAATGAGCAGTTCTTC; cdr3_aa: CSVEQEYNEQFF
d_call: TRBD2; cdr3_length: 14; j_call: TRBJ2-5; v_call: TRBV4-1; clone_size: .; cdr3_nt: TGCGCCAGCAGCCAAGGGACTAGCGTAGGGACCCAGTACTTC; cdr3_aa: CASSQGTSVGTQYF
d_call: .; cdr3_length: 13; j_call: TRBJ2-5; v_call: TRBV2; clone_size: .; cdr3_nt: TGTGCCAGCACCAGGTCTAAACAAGAGACCCAGTACTTC; cdr3_aa: CASTRSKQETQYF
d_call: .; cdr3_length: 16; j_call: TRBJ2-7; v_call: TRBV11-3; clone_size: .; cdr3_nt: TGTGCCAGCAGCGTAAGTGGGGGGGCCCCAGGGGCCGAGCAGTACTTC; cdr3_aa: CASSVSGGAPGAEQYF
d_call: TRBD1; cdr3_length: 16; j_call: TRBJ1-2; v_call: TRBV11-2; clone_size: .; cdr3_nt: TGTGCCAGCAGCCCACTGGAGGGGGCGGTGAACTATGGCTACACCTTC; cdr3_aa: CASSPLEGAVNYGYTF
d_call: TRBD2; cdr3_length: 14; j_call: TRBJ2-1; v_call: TRBV5-1; clone_size: .; cdr3_nt: TGCGCCAGCAGCTCGGGACTACTAACAGATGAGCAGTTCTTC; cdr3_aa: CASSSGLLTDEQFF
d_call: TRBD2; cdr3_length: 13; j_call: TRBJ2-7; v_call: TRBV11-2; clone_size: .; cdr3_nt: TGTGCCAGCTCCTCCGGGACTAAATACGAGCAGTACTTC; cdr3_aa: CASSSGTKYEQYF
d_call: .; cdr3_length: 15; j_call: TRBJ1-6; v_call: TRBV6-5; clone_size: .; cdr3_nt: TGTGCCAGCAGCCCCGGAAAACGGGATAATTCACCCCTCCACTTT; cdr3_aa: CASSPGKRDNSPLHF
d_call: TRBD1; cdr3_length: 16; j_call: TRBJ2-7; v_call: TRBV5-1; clone_size: once; cdr3_nt: TGCGCCAGCAGCTTGGACCAGCTCGGACAGGGCTACGAGCAGTACTTC; cdr3_aa: CASSLDQLGQGYEQYF
d_call: TRBD2; cdr3_length: 12; j_call: TRBJ2-7; v_call: TRBV11-2; clone_size: .; cdr3_nt: TGTGCCAGCAGCCGGGAGGGAAACGAGCAGTACTTC; cdr3_aa: CASSREGNEQYF